Listed below are T cell receptor beta chains from one sample, sequenced in a study of blood T cells in healthy people across ages. TCRdb reprocessed the 5' RACE reads with MiXCR, giving one entry per CDR3 protein. The top ten clones hold just under 9.5% of a sample with some 760,000 distinct CDR3 sequences, 20% to 25% of them seen once. The same sample was also used in a study of T cells of mothers and their children.

Sequencing input: blood. Receptor source: a boy aged 10-17 years in good health. Each CDR3 is given with its conserved first and last residue. D genes are given only for firm matches. Size is omitted from some rows. Given values are once, few, many or a class for expanded clones.

D gene: -; V gene: TRBV7-9; clone size: -; J gene: TRBJ2-3; CDR3 DNA: TGTGCCAGCAGCTCGACTCGGTTCGGCGGCTCAGATACGCAGTATTTT; CDR3 protein: CASSSTRFGGSDTQYF
D gene: TRBD1; V gene: TRBV6-5; clone size: few; J gene: TRBJ1-4; CDR3 DNA: TGTGCCAGCAGTTACACAGGGGGAGTAGTCGAAAAACTGTTTTTT; CDR3 protein: CASSYTGGVVEKLFF
D gene: -; V gene: TRBV7-9; clone size: -; J gene: TRBJ2-3; CDR3 DNA: TGTGCCAGCAGCTGGGCGGCGGGCACAGATACGCAGTATTTT; CDR3 protein: CASSWAAGTDTQYF
D gene: -; V gene: TRBV20-1; clone size: few; J gene: TRBJ2-7; CDR3 DNA: TGCAGTGCTAGAAACGCTGCCACCTACGAGCAGTACTTC; CDR3 protein: CSARNAATYEQYF
D gene: TRBD2; V gene: TRBV12-3/TRBV12-4; clone size: few; J gene: TRBJ2-2; CDR3 DNA: TGTGCCAGCAGTCCAGGGACTAGGAGAGGGGAGCTGTTTTTT; CDR3 protein: CASSPGTRRGELFF
D gene: -; V gene: TRBV28; clone size: -; J gene: TRBJ1-1; CDR3 DNA: TGTGCCAGCAGGGAGACGGTGAACACTGAAGCTTTCTTT; CDR3 protein: CASRETVNTEAFF
D gene: TRBD1; V gene: TRBV24-1; clone size: -; J gene: TRBJ1-3; CDR3 DNA: TGTGCCACCACAAGGGACAGGGACTCTGGAAACACCATATATTTT; CDR3 protein: CATTRDRDSGNTIYF
D gene: -; V gene: TRBV29-1; clone size: few; J gene: TRBJ1-1; CDR3 DNA: TGCAGCGTCGGAGATGAGACTGAAGCTTTCTTT; CDR3 protein: CSVGDETEAFF
D gene: -; V gene: TRBV7-9; clone size: -; J gene: TRBJ2-1; CDR3 DNA: TGTGCCAGCAGCGCGGACTATAACAATGAGCAGTTCTTC; CDR3 protein: CASSADYNNEQFF
D gene: TRBD1; V gene: TRBV9; clone size: few; J gene: TRBJ1-2; CDR3 DNA: TGTGCCAGCAGCGTAGAGAATCCGGGACAGGGGAGCTATGGCTACACCTTC; CDR3 protein: CASSVENPGQGSYGYTF
D gene: -; V gene: TRBV28; clone size: few; J gene: TRBJ2-7; CDR3 DNA: TGTGCCAGCAGTGAGATCGTCGAGCAGTACTTC; CDR3 protein: CASSEIVEQYF
D gene: -; V gene: TRBV9; clone size: few; J gene: TRBJ2-3; CDR3 DNA: TGTGCCAGCAGCGTAGCTGGCAGGGTTGTTGCTACGCAGTATTTT; CDR3 protein: CASSVAGRVVATQYF
D gene: TRBD2; V gene: TRBV6-6; clone size: -; J gene: TRBJ2-1; CDR3 DNA: TGTGCCAGCAAGAGCGGGGTGTACAATGAGCAGTTCTTC; CDR3 protein: CASKSGVYNEQFF
D gene: TRBD2; V gene: TRBV5-5; clone size: once; J gene: TRBJ2-3; CDR3 DNA: TGTGCCAGCAGTCCGAATCTAGCGGGGTTCACAGATACGCAGTATTTT; CDR3 protein: CASSPNLAGFTDTQYF
D gene: -; V gene: TRBV7-2; clone size: few; J gene: TRBJ2-1; CDR3 DNA: TGTGCCAGCAGCTTAGAGGAAGGCCGACGGCAGTTCTTC; CDR3 protein: CASSLEEGRRQFF
D gene: -; V gene: TRBV5-1; clone size: few; J gene: TRBJ2-6; CDR3 DNA: TGCGCCAGCAGGGATTTGGCTGGGGCCAACGTCCTGACTTTC; CDR3 protein: CASRDLAGANVLTF
D gene: -; V gene: TRBV6-1; clone size: -; J gene: TRBJ1-2; CDR3 DNA: TGTGCCAGCGTCGCCAGAGATTCGGGTCTTAACTATGGCTACACCTTC; CDR3 protein: CASVARDSGLNYGYTF
D gene: TRBD1; V gene: TRBV15; clone size: few; J gene: TRBJ1-2; CDR3 DNA: TGTGCCACAAACGCGGGACAGGGTATCTATGGCTACACCTTC; CDR3 protein: CATNAGQGIYGYTF